One and the same sample provided the 24 T cell receptor beta chains below, sequenced in a study of blood T cell repertoires in COVID-19. Method: immunoSEQ multiplex PCR; TCRdb's copy keeps in-frame clones and lacks some. The sample has approximately 400,000 clones, more than 65% seen once; the top ten hold 0.85% to 1.2%. Source material: peripheral blood. The receptors were sampled from a human donor with acute or convalescent COVID-19. The donor label of this sample is uncertain.

For this clone: At the DNA level, this CDR3 is encoded by other sequences in the same sample as well. The chain has TRBV5-1 and TRBJ1-1, with 9 bases identical to TRBD1. Germline V gene data show CDR1 as SGHRS and CDR2 as YFSETQ. After removal of 0 bases from V and 3 bases from J, the junction contained 3 bases not matched to a gene. The CDR3 contains 15 residues. As DNA, the CDR3 is TGCGCCAGCAGCTTGGGGGGACAGGGATACACTGAAGCTTTCTTT. This gives the protein CASSLGGQGYTEAFF.

J is TRBJ2-1 and V is TRBV11-3; tentatively, D is TRBD1 (6 bases). The CDR3 contains 15 residues. Trimming took 4 bases from V and 9 from J, leaving 19 bases between them. CDR1 is SGHNT, CDR2 YENEEA, per germline. CDR3: CASSSRDEGDSEQFF. CDR3 DNA sequence: TGTGCCAGCAGCTCCCGGGACGAGGGGGATAGTGAGCAGTTCTTC. The complete variable domain, with remaining parts taken from reference TRBV11-3 and TRBJ2-1, reads EAGVVQSPRYKIIEKKQPVAFWCNPISGHNTLYWYLQNLGQGPELLIRYENEEAVDDSQLPKDRFSAERLKGVDSTLKIQPAELGDSAVYLCASSSRDEGDSEQFFGPGTRLTVL.

The chain carries TRBV5-6 and TRBJ1-2; D possibly corresponds to TRBD1 (5 bases). Trimming took off 0 bases at V and 10 bases at J, with 13 bases between the two ends. The germline V gene encodes CDR1 SGHDT and CDR2 YYEEEE. There are 13 residues in the CDR3. CDR3 coding DNA: TGTGCCAGCAGCTTGGTTTTAGGGGCCGACTACACCTTC. Translated, it gives CASSLVLGADYTF.

This clone showed up just once. V gene TRBV19 combines with J gene TRBJ1-1, with D possibly being TRBD1 (5 bases). The CDR3 loop spans 13 amino acids. The germline CDR1 and CDR2 sequences are LNHDA and SQIVND (reference sequence). The germline V and J ends were trimmed by 6 bases and 3 bases, with 11 bases remaining between them. The CDR3 DNA reads as TGTGCCAGTAGCAGGAAAGGGGACACTGAAGCTTTCTTT. It yields the protein CASSRKGDTEAFF.

The J gene is TRBJ1-6, the V gene TRBV7-8; 7 bases agree with TRBD1. The CDR3 sequence is 16 residues long. J lost 7 bases, V lost 5 bases, and 11 bases had no gene match. Germline V gives CDR1 SGHVS, CDR2 FQNEAQ. The CDR3 nucleotides read TGTGCCAGCAGCCCCTGGACAGGCCTCGAGAATTCACCCCTCCACTTT. It translates to CASSPWTGLENSPLHF.

The rearrangement uses TRBV7-8 and TRBJ2-2; 9 bases are shared with TRBD2. This CDR3 region has 17 residues. Looked up from germline, CDR1 is SGHVS and CDR2 is FQNEAQ. V lost 5 bases, J lost 4 bases, and 11 bases stayed unmatched. The CDR3 here is CASSLRSGGPATGELFF. CDR3 DNA: TGTGCCAGCAGCCTGCGGAGCGGGGGGCCGGCCACCGGGGAGCTGTTTTTT.

This clone has just one count. The chain employs TRBV3-1 (or the pseudogene TRBV3-2) and TRBJ2-1, with 8 bases lining up with TRBD1. V was clipped by 1 base and J by 8 bases; unmatched bases: 10. Germline V gene sequence: CDR1 LGHDT, CDR2 YNNKEL (reference sequence). The length of the CDR3 is 16 residues. CDR3 loop: CASSQGGRTGSDEQFF. The CDR3 nucleotides read TGTGCCAGCAGCCAAGGGGGTCGGACAGGGAGTGATGAGCAGTTCTTC.

The rearrangement uses TRBV30 and TRBJ2-5; D gene ambiguous. Germline CDR1 is GTSNPN and CDR2 is SVGIG (reference sequence). CDR3 length equals 12 residues. The germline V and J ends were trimmed by 1 base and 2 bases, with 5 bases remaining between them. CDR3 amino acids: CAWSGNQETQYF. CDR3 DNA sequence: TGTGCCTGGAGTGGTAATCAAGAGACCCAGTACTTC.

The chain recombines TRBV27 with TRBJ1-2; 11 bases are shared with TRBD1. V lost 6 bases to trimming and J lost 8 bases; unmatched junction nucleotides: 2. The germline V gene has CDR1 MNHEY and CDR2 SMNVEV (reference sequence). The CDR3 is 12 residues long. The CDR3 bases are TGTGCCAGCAGCCGGGACAGGGGGGGCTACACCTTC. This sequence encodes CASSRDRGGYTF.

This clone was seen once. This chain links TRBV19 with TRBJ1-3; a possible D gene is TRBD1 (6 bases). V lost 4 bases to trimming and J lost 2 bases, with 9 bases between them. This CDR3 region has 14 residues. In germline, CDR1 is LNHDA, CDR2 SQIVND (reference sequence). The CDR3 sequence: CASSTGQTGNTIYF. In DNA form, the CDR3 reads TGTGCCAGTAGTACAGGACAGACTGGAAACACCATATATTTT.

This chain connects TRBV9 to TRBJ2-7; D possibly corresponds to TRBD1 (6 bases). This CDR3 is 16 amino acids long. Trimming removed 0 bases from V and 3 bases from J, with 16 bases in between. CDR1 is SGDLS and CDR2 is YYNGEE in the germline V gene. This CDR3 is CASSVEGTTTLYEQYF. The CDR3 DNA reads as TGTGCCAGCAGCGTAGAGGGGACAACTACCCTCTACGAGCAGTACTTC.

The rearrangement links TRBV27 to TRBJ1-1, with a possible D match to TRBD1 (6 bases). V lost 5 bases and J 2 bases, leaving 18 bases between the germline ends. Germline CDR1 and CDR2: MNHEY and SMNVEV (reference sequence). This CDR3 is built from 16 residues. The CDR3 here is CASSPKLKTGNTEAFF. The CDR3 DNA sequence: TGTGCCAGCAGTCCAAAACTTAAGACAGGAAACACTGAAGCTTTCTTT.

This clone was recorded once. The chain uses TRBV7-6 and TRBJ1-4; 7 bases match TRBD1. The CDR3 extends over 16 amino acids. Germline V gene lookup returns CDR1 SGHVS and CDR2 FNYEAQ. V lost 6 bases and J lost 2; bases outside the gene matches: 9. The CDR3 reads CASSMTGSTTNEKLFF. In DNA form, the CDR3 reads TGTGCCAGCAGTATGACAGGGTCCACGACTAATGAAAAACTGTTTTTT.

V is TRBV28 and J is TRBJ1-2, with 7 bases that match TRBD1. Germline CDR1 is MDHEN and CDR2 is SYDVKM. The ends lost 7 bases at V and 6 bases at J; junction bases unmatched: 8. The CDR3 covers 13 residues. CDR3 bases: TGTGCCAGCAAAACAGGGGTGATAGATGGCTACACCTTC. Residues: CASKTGVIDGYTF.

This chain connects TRBV19 to TRBJ2-5, with 8 bases aligning to TRBD1. Germline V gene sequence: CDR1 LNHDA, CDR2 SQIVND (reference sequence). The CDR3 loop spans 13 amino acids. The V segment lost 6 bases and the J segment 4 bases; nucleotides outside the gene matches: 4. The CDR3 nucleotides are TGTGCCAGTAGCAGGACAGGGAGAGAGACCCAGTACTTC. Its translation is CASSRTGRETQYF.

This rearrangement joins TRBV27 to TRBJ2-7; possibly TRBD2 for D (6 bases). The CDR3 is made up of 15 amino acids. The V gene's germline CDR1 is MNHEY and CDR2 SMNVEV (reference sequence). V lost 5 bases, J lost 4 bases, and 18 bases lay in between. CDR3 nucleotide sequence: TGTGCCAGCAGTGCCTTCATAGCGGACCCGTACGAGCAGTACTTC. Amino acids: CASSAFIADPYEQYF.

This chain joins TRBV2 and TRBJ2-7; D gene unclear. The CDR3 sequence is 15 residues long. V lost 5 bases to trimming and J lost 0 bases, with 14 bases between them. CDR1 is SNHLY and CDR2 is FYNNEI in the germline V gene. For the CDR3, the DNA is TGTGCCAGCAGTAGCGAAAGTTCACTCTCCTACGAGCAGTACTTC. Amino acid sequence: CASSSESSLSYEQYF. Using reference TRBV2 and TRBJ2-7 for the parts outside the CDR3, the full variable domain is EPEVTQTPSHQVTQMGQEVILRCVPISNHLYFYWYRQILGQKVEFLVSFYNNEISEKSEIFDDQFSVERPDGSNFTLKIRSTKLEDSAMYFCASSSESSLSYEQYFGPGTRLTVT.

This clone was counted once. The sample has other DNA sequences that encode this CDR3 too. V and J are TRBV18 and TRBJ1-1; tentative D call: TRBD1 (5 bases). This CDR3 spans 13 amino acids. With 4 bases removed from V and 2 bases from J, the gap between germline ends came to 8 bases. In germline, CDR1 is KGHSH, CDR2 LQKENI. The DNA of the CDR3 is TGTGCCAGCTCACGGGGGGTCAACACTGAAGCTTTCTTT. Translating it yields CASSRGVNTEAFF.

The chain employs TRBV3-1 (or the pseudogene TRBV3-2) and TRBJ1-2; no definite D call. V was cut by 2 bases and J by 4 bases, with 14 bases left in between. The CDR3 extends over 15 amino acids. CDR1 is LGHDT and CDR2 is YNNKEL in the germline V gene (reference sequence). CDR3 bases: TGTGCCAGCAGCCAATCGGGATCATCCTTCTATGGCTACACCTTC. Translated, it gives CASSQSGSSFYGYTF.

This clone was seen once. J is TRBJ1-2 and V is TRBV5-8; maybe TRBD1 (6 bases). CDR1 is SGHTS, CDR2 YDEGEE, per germline. V lost 5 bases and J 4 bases, leaving 18 bases between the germline ends. The length of the CDR3 is 15 residues. The CDR3 DNA reads as TGTGCCAGCAGGCGTCCGGGGACAAATCGCTATGGCTACACCTTC. Translating it yields CASRRPGTNRYGYTF.

The chain combines TRBV11-3 with TRBJ2-2; 8 bases match TRBD2. Germline V gives CDR1 SGHNT, CDR2 YENEEA. The CDR3 totals 15 residues. V shed 0 bases, J shed 4 bases, and the junction held 1 base outside the gene matches. DNA of the CDR3: TGTGCCAGCAGCTTAGATAGCGGGACCACCGGGGAGCTGTTTTTT. Amino acids: CASSLDSGTTGELFF.

The V call is TRBV4-1, the J call TRBJ1-5; D not resolved. Looked up from germline, CDR1 is MGHRA and CDR2 is YSYEKL. The CDR3 consists of 16 residues. Trimming cost V 1 base and J 1 base, with 11 bases left between them. The CDR3 nucleotides read TGCGCCAGCAGCCAAGTCTTGGCACAGAGCAATCAGCCCCAGCATTTT. Translation: CASSQVLAQSNQPQHF.

The table lists this clone with a count of one. The rearrangement uses TRBV10-1 and TRBJ1-6, with D perhaps matching TRBD1 (6 bases). Germline CDR1 and CDR2: WNHNN and SYGVQD (reference sequence). The V gene lost 3 bases and the J gene lost 9 bases, with 15 bases spanning the gap. CDR3 length equals 15 residues. The CDR3 DNA sequence: TGCGCCAGCAGTGACGAGAAAAGGGGGGGTTCACCCCTCCACTTT. This gives the protein CASSDEKRGGSPLHF.

The CDR3 DNA reads as TGTGCCAGCAGTTTTAGCGCAGCCTACGAGCAGTACTTC. Protein product: CASSFSAAYEQYF. This rearrangement joins TRBV27 to TRBJ2-7; possible D gene TRBD2, 5 bases. Germline lookup yields CDR1 MNHEY and CDR2 SMNVEV (reference sequence). The CDR3 is made up of 13 amino acids. V lost 3 bases and J lost 2, with 8 bases in between.